The clone carrying this T cell receptor beta chain was detected ten times or more. What it binds is unknown. Germline CDR1 reads KGHSH; CDR2 reads LQKENI. This CDR3 comprises 14 residues. V dropped 3 bases and J dropped 3 bases, with 11 bases sitting between them. This record comes from a study of T-cell reconstitution after alpha-beta-depleted transplantation in children. Whole-study results and caveats: One year after transplant, T-cell counts and diversity came mostly from newly produced T cells. Certain patients had high TCRbeta diversity at day 60, and it came from recipient T cells and thymic progenitors that survived. There were reportedly several hundred expanded graft clones from which alpha-beta T cells came about two months after transplant.

During its preparation, the TCRbeta library received unique molecular identifiers. TCRdb passed the PCR reads through MiXCR, listing each CDR3 protein once. The sample lists about 170,000 distinct CDR3 sequences; 11% were seen once. This TCR derives from a boy aged 2 to 10 with acute myeloid leukemia, due to receive a stem cell transplant. Source: PBMCs, taken before TCRalphabeta/CD19-depleted stem cell transplant. This chain links TRBV18 with TRBJ1-1; D ambiguous. The DNA of the CDR3 is TGTGCCAGCTCACCCCAATCAACGGACACTGAAGCTTTCTTT. It yields the protein CASSPQSTDTEAFF.